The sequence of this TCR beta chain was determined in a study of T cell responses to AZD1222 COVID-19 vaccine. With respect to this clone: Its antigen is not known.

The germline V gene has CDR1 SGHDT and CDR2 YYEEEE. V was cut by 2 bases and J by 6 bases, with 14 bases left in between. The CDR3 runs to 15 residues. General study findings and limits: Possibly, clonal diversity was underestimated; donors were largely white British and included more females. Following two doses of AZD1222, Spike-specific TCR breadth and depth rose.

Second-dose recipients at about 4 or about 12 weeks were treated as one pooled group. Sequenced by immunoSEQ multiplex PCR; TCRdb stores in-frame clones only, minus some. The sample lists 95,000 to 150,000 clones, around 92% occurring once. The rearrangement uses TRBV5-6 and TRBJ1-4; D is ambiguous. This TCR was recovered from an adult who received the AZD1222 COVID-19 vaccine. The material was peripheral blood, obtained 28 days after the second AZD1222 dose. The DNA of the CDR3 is TGTGCCAGCAGCTTATGGTCAAAGGGTTATGAAAAACTGTTTTTT. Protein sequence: CASSLWSKGYEKLFF.